The 8 T cell receptor beta chains in this list originate from one sample, sequenced in a study of control samples from healthy donors and cancer patients. Data came from immunoSEQ multiplex PCR; TCRdb stores just in-frame clones and leaves some out. The table shows 40,000 to 45,000 clones, with roughly 65% occurring only once. What was sequenced was formalin-fixed, paraffin-embedded tissue. The receptors were gathered from a male donor with melanoma.

In this sample, this clone turned up a few times. The chain is built from TRBV5-1 and TRBJ2-1, with D maybe TRBD2 (5 bases). V lost 3 bases and J lost 0, with 16 bases in between. The germline gives CDR1 SGHRS, CDR2 YFSETQ. The CDR3 spans 17 residues. Here the CDR3 DNA reads TGCGCCAGCAGCTGGCCCTCCGGGGTACTCTCCTACAATGAGCAGTTCTTC. Protein sequence: CASSWPSGVLSYNEQFF.

This sequence joins TRBV28 and TRBJ2-3; 9 bases align to TRBD1. Germline V lookup: CDR1 MDHEN, CDR2 SYDVKM. The CDR3 consists of 15 residues. The V gene end was trimmed by 5 bases and the J gene end by 7 bases; junction bases not matched to a gene: 10. CDR3 nucleotides: TGTGCCAGCAGTCTCCGGGACAGGGTGATGTATACGCAGTATTTT. Translation gives CASSLRDRVMYTQYF.

The CDR3 spells CASSQGDSDSYEQYF. The CDR3 coding sequence is TGTGCCAGCAGCCAAGGAGACTCCGACTCCTACGAGCAGTACTTC. The V call is TRBV4-2, the J call TRBJ2-7; D is unresolved. CDR3 length: 15 residues. The V and J ends lost 1 base and 0 bases respectively, with 10 bases between them. From germline, CDR1 is LGHNA and CDR2 YNFKEQ.

The chain couples TRBV20-1 to TRBJ2-1; unclear D gene. V lost 6 bases and J lost 3, with 6 bases in between. The CDR3 length is 11 residues. Germline V gene sequence: CDR1 DFQATT, CDR2 SNEGSKA (reference sequence). CDR3 loop: CSAHHYNEQFF. CDR3 coding DNA: TGCAGTGCCCACCACTACAATGAGCAGTTCTTC.

The V and J genes are TRBV7-9 and TRBJ1-1, with D unresolved. The CDR3 sequence is 13 residues long. Trimming took 3 bases from V and 4 from J, leaving 9 bases between them. Germline V lookup: CDR1 SEHNR, CDR2 FQNEAQ (reference sequence). The CDR3 spells CASSFFSGTEAFF. CDR3 coding DNA: TGTGCCAGCAGCTTCTTCTCGGGCACTGAAGCTTTCTTT.

The chain joins TRBV2 to TRBJ2-1; 14 positions agree with TRBD2. V was pared by 6 bases and J by 12 bases, with 7 bases of the junction left unmatched. Germline V lookup: CDR1 SNHLY, CDR2 FYNNEI. This CDR3 spans 14 amino acids. The CDR3, as DNA: TGTGCCAGCAGGACCAGACTAGCGGGAGGGAGGCAGTTCTTC. Its protein is CASRTRLAGGRQFF. Filled out from reference TRBV2 and TRBJ2-1, the complete variable domain reads EPEVTQTPSHQVTQMGQEVILRCVPISNHLYFYWYRQILGQKVEFLVSFYNNEISEKSEIFDDQFSVERPDGSNFTLKIRSTKLEDSAMYFCASRTRLAGGRQFFGPGTRLTVL.

This clone was observed a handful of times. This sample includes further DNA sequences coding for the same CDR3. The CDR3 here is CASSLRGGGNQPQHF. The DNA for the CDR3 is TGTGCCAGCAGTTTAAGGGGGGGTGGCAATCAGCCCCAGCATTTT. The chain couples TRBV27 to TRBJ1-5; D may be TRBD1 (6 bases). CDR1 is MNHEY, CDR2 SMNVEV, per germline (reference sequence). The V end lost 2 bases, the J end lost 2 bases, and 10 bases lay between the germline ends. The CDR3 is 15 amino acids.

This clone was counted once. This chain uses TRBV6-6 with TRBJ1-5; D is unresolved. The germline CDR1 and CDR2 sequences are MNHNY and SVGAGI (reference sequence). CDR3 length: 13 amino acids. V lost 6 bases to trimming and J lost 0 bases, with 6 bases between them. The CDR3 nucleotides are TGTGCCAGCAGCTCGGCTAGCAATCAGCCCCAGCATTTT. Translated: CASSSASNQPQHF.